This T cell receptor (beta chain) derives from a study of control samples from healthy donors and cancer patients. This CDR3 is 11 amino acids long. Per the germline V gene, CDR1 is DFQATT and CDR2 is SNEGSKA (reference sequence). Trimming removed 8 bases from V and 5 bases from J, with 12 bases in between. Only in-frame clones appear in the TCRdb table, and some are missing; sequencing was by immunoSEQ multiplex PCR. This sample has over 120,000 clones, with 91% found just once. The chain is built from TRBV20-1 and TRBJ2-5, with TRBD1 as a possible D gene (6 bases). The receptor comes from a man between 25 and 39 years old in good health. The sequenced material came from blood. Written as DNA, the CDR3 is TGCAGTACCCACAGGGTGGAGACCCAGTACTTC. This translates into CSTHRVETQYF.